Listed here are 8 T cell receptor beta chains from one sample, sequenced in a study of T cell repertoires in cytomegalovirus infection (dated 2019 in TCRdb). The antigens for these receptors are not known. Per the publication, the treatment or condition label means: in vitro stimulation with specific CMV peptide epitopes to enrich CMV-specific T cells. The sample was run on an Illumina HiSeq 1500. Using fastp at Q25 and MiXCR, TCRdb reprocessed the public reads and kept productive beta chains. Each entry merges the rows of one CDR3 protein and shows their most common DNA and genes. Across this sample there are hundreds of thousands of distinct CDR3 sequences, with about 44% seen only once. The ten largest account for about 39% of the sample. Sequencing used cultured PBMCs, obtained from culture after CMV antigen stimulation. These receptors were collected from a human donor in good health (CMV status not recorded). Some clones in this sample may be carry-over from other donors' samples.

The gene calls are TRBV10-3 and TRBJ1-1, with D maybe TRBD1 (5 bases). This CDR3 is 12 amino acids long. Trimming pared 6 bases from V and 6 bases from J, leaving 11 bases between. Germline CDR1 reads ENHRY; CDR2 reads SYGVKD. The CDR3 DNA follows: TGTGCCATCAGCCTTGGGGGGGCTGAAGCTTTCTTT. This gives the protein CAISLGGAEAFF.

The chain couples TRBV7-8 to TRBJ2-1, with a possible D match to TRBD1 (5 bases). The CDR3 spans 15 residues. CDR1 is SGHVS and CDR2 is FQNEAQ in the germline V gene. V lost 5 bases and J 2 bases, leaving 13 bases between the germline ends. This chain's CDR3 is CASSVTDKAYNEQFF. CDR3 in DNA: TGTGCCAGCAGCGTTACGGACAAGGCCTACAATGAGCAGTTCTTC.

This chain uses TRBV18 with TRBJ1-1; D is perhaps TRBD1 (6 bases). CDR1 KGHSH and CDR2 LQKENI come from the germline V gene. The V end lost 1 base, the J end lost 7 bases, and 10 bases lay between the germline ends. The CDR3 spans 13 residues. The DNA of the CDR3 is TGTGCCAGCTCACCACGGGGGCGTGATGAAGCTTTCTTT. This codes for CASSPRGRDEAFF.

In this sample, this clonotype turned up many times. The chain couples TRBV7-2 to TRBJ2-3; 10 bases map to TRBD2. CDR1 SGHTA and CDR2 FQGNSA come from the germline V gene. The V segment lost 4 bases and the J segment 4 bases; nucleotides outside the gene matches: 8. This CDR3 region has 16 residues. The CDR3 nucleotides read TGTGCCAGCAGCTCGCTAGCGGGGGCAGGGGCAGATACGCAGTATTTT. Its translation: CASSSLAGAGADTQYF.

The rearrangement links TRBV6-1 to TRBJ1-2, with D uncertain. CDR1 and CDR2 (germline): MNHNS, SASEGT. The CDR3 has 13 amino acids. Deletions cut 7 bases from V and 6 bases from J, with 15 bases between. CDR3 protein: CASKFAGTDGYTF. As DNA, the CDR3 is TGTGCCAGCAAGTTTGCGGGAACGGATGGCTACACCTTC.

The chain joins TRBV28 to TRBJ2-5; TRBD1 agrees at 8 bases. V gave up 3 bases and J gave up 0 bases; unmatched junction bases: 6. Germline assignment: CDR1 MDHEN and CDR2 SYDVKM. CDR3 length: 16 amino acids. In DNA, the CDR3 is TGTGCCAGCAGTTTCCTCCGGGACAGGAACCAAGAGACCCAGTACTTC. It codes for CASSFLRDRNQETQYF.

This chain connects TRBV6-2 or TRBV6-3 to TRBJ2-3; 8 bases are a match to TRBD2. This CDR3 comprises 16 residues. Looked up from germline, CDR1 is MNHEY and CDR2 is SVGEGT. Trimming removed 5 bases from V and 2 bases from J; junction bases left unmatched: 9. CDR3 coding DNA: TGTGCCAGCAGTCCTGTACGCGGGAGGACCACAGATACGCAGTATTTT. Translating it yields CASSPVRGRTTDTQYF.

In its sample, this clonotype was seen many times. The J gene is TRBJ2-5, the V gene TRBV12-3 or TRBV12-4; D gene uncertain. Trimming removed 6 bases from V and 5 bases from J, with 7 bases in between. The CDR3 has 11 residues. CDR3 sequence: CASSPRETQYF. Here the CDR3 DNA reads TGTGCCAGCAGCCCCCGGGAGACCCAGTACTTC.